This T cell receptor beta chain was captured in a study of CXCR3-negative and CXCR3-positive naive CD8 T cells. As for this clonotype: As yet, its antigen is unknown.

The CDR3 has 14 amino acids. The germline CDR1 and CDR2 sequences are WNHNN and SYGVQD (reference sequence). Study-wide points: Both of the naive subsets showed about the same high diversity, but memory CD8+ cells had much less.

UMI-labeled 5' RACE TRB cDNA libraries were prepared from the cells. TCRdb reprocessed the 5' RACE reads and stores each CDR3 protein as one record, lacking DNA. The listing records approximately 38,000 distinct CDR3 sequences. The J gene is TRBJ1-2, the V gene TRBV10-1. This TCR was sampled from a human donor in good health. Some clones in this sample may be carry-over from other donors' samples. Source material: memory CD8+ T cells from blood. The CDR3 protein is CASGRLESNYGYTF.